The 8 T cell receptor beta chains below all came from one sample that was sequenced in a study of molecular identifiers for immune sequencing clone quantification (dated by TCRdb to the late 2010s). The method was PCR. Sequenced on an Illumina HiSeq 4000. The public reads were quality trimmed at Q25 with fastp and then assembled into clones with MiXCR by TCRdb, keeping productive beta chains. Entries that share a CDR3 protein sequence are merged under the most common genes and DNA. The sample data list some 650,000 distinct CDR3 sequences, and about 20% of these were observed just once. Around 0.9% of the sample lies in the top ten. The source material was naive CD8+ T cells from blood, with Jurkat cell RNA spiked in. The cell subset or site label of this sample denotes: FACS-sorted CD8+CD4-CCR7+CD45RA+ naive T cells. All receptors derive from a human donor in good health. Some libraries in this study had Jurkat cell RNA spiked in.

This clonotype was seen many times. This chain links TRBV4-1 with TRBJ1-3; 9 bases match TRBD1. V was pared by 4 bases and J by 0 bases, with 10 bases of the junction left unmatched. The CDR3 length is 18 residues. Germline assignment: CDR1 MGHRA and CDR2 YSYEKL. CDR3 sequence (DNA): TGCGCCAGCAGCCCTAGCGGGACAGGGCCACTCTCTGGAAACACCATATATTTT. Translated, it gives CASSPSGTGPLSGNTIYF.

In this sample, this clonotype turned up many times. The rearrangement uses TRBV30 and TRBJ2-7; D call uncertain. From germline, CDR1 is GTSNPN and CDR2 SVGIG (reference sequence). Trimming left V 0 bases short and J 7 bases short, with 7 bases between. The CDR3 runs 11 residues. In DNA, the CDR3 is TGTGCCTGGAGTGTTATGAGGGAGCAGTACTTC. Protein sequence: CAWSVMREQYF.

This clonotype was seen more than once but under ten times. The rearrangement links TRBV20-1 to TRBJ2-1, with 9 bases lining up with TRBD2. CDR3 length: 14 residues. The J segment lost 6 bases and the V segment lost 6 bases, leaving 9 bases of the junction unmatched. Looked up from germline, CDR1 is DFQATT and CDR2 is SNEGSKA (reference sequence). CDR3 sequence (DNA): TGCAGTGCCAGGGAGACTAGCGGACTCAATGAGCAGTTCTTC. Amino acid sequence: CSARETSGLNEQFF.

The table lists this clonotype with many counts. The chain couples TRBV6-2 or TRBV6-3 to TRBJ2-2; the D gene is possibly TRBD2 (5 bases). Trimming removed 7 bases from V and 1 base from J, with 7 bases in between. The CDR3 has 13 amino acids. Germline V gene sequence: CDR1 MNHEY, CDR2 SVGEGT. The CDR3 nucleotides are TGTGCCAGCAAGAGGGTGAACACCGGGGAGCTGTTTTTT. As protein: CASKRVNTGELFF.

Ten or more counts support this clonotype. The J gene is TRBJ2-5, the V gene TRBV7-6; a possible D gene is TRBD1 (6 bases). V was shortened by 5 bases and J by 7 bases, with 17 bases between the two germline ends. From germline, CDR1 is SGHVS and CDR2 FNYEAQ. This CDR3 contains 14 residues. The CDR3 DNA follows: TGTGCCAGCAGCAGGGACACCCCCCTGGGGACCCAGTACTTC. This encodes CASSRDTPLGTQYF.

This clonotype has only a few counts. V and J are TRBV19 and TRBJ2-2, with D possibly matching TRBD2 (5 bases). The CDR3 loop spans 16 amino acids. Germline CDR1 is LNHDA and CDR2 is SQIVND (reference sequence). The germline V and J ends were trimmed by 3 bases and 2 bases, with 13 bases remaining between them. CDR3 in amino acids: CASSIYDYLNTGELFF. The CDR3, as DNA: TGTGCCAGTAGTATCTATGACTACTTAAACACCGGGGAGCTGTTTTTT. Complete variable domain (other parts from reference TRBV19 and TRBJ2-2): DGGITQSPKYLFRKEGQNVTLSCEQNLNHDAMYWYRQDPGQGLRLIYYSQIVNDFQKGDIAEGYSVSREKKESFPLTVTSAQKNPTAFYLCASSIYDYLNTGELFFGEGSRLTVL.

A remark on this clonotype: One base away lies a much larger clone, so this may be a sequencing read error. The CDR3 is CASSYSLEWQGAYEQYF. In nucleotides, the CDR3 is TGTGCCAGCAGTTACTCCCTTGAGTGGCAGGGGGCTTACGAGCAGTACTTC. This chain links TRBV6-5 with TRBJ2-7; 8 nucleotides align to TRBD1. V lost 0 bases, J lost 4 bases, and 11 bases stayed unmatched. CDR3 length equals 17 residues. From germline, CDR1 is MNHEY and CDR2 SVGAGI.

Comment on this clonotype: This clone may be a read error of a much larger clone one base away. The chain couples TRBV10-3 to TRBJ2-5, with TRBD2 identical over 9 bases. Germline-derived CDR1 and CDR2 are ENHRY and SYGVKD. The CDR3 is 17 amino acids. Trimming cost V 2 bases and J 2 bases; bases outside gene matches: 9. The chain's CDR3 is CAISEPLWTSEQETQYF. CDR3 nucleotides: TGTGCCATCAGTGAGCCACTATGGACTAGCGAGCAAGAGACCCAGTACTTC.